The 21 T cell receptor beta chains reported below all come from one sample, sequenced in a study of cytomegalovirus exposure and HLA in healthy donors. It was with 60 Vbeta and 13 Jbeta primers that the PCR ran. Sequencing was performed with immunoSEQ multiplex PCR; in TCRdb, only in-frame clones are kept and a portion is missing. Among about 60,000 clones listed, 77% were seen once. The sequenced sample was PBMCs. These receptors were obtained from a female donor in good health and CMV-seronegative.

The chain joins TRBV7-2 to TRBJ2-2, with 8 bases aligning to TRBD2. The CDR3 consists of 16 residues. The trim removed 5 bases at V and 6 bases at J, leaving 11 bases unmatched. Germline V gene sequence: CDR1 SGHTA, CDR2 FQGNSA. The CDR3 loop is CASSRRPGTSAGELFF. The CDR3 DNA reads as TGTGCCAGCAGCCGTCGTCCCGGGACTAGTGCCGGGGAGCTGTTTTTT.

This chain uses TRBV9 with TRBJ2-3; 8 bases fit TRBD2. With 4 bases clipped from V and 1 base from J, the junction kept 5 bases outside the gene matches. CDR3 length: 15 amino acids. Per germline, CDR1 SGDLS and CDR2 YYNGEE. CDR3 sequence: CASSLTSVGTDTQYF. CDR3 coding DNA: TGTGCCAGCAGCTTGACTAGCGTGGGCACAGATACGCAGTATTTT.

A word on this clone: The sample has other DNA sequences that encode this CDR3 too. The rearrangement uses TRBV5-4 and TRBJ1-4; no clear D gene. This CDR3 comprises 17 residues. With 0 bases removed from V and 4 bases from J, the gap between germline ends came to 16 bases. The germline V gene encodes CDR1 SGHNT and CDR2 YYREEE (reference sequence). The CDR3: CASSLGRTGSRNEKLFF. The DNA for the CDR3 is TGTGCCAGCAGCTTGGGTAGGACGGGGAGTCGTAATGAAAAACTGTTTTTT.

The chain couples TRBV30 to TRBJ2-1, with 10 bases lining up with TRBD1. Trimming removed 2 bases from V and 3 bases from J; junction bases left unmatched: 7. In germline, CDR1 is GTSNPN, CDR2 SVGIG (reference sequence). The CDR3 is made up of 16 amino acids. The CDR3 DNA reads as TGTGCCTGGAGTTCCATCGGGACAGGGGACTACAATGAGCAGTTCTTC. It yields the protein CAWSSIGTGDYNEQFF.

The chain couples TRBV2 to TRBJ2-5; 8 nucleotides line up with TRBD1. The ends lost 7 bases at V and 11 bases at J; junction bases unmatched: 12. The germline gives CDR1 SNHLY, CDR2 FYNNEI. The CDR3 is 13 residues long. CDR3 in DNA: TGTGCCAGCACCCTGACAGGGGCCAGTGAGCAGTACTTC. It codes for CASTLTGASEQYF.

This chain joins TRBV5-1 and TRBJ2-5; 9 bases map to TRBD1. Germline CDR1 is SGHRS and CDR2 is YFSETQ. Trimming took 9 bases from V and 7 from J; bases not matched to a gene: 7. The CDR3 totals 12 residues. CDR3 nucleotide sequence: TGCGCCACCGGGACAGGGATTGGGACCCAGTACTTC. Translating gives CATGTGIGTQYF.

This sequence joins TRBV7-8 and TRBJ2-7; D possibly corresponds to TRBD1 (6 bases). Looked up from germline, CDR1 is SGHVS and CDR2 is FQNEAQ. V gave up 1 base and J gave up 6 bases, with 10 bases separating them. There are 13 residues in the CDR3. DNA of the CDR3: TGTGCCAGCAGCTTAGTAGGGGGTCGCGAGCAGTACTTC. Amino acid sequence: CASSLVGGREQYF. The whole variable domain, filled in from reference TRBV7-8 and TRBJ2-7, reads GAGVSQSPRYKVAKRGQDVALRCDPISGHVSLFWYQQALGQGPEFLTYFQNEAQLDKSGLPSDRFFAERPEGSVSTLKIQRTQQEDSAVYLCASSLVGGREQYFGPGTRLTVT.

The DNA for the CDR3 is TGTGCCAGCAGCTTGGGCCAGTATAATTCACCCCTCCACTTT. Protein sequence: CASSLGQYNSPLHF. This rearrangement joins TRBV5-6 to TRBJ1-6, with D unresolved. V was shortened by 0 bases and J by 4 bases, with 5 bases between the two germline ends. The CDR3 covers 14 residues. CDR1 is SGHDT and CDR2 is YYEEEE in the germline V gene.

This clone has just one count. V usage is TRBV11-2 and J usage is TRBJ2-7; D is uncertain. The CDR3 is made up of 14 amino acids. Trimming took 5 bases from V and 0 from J, leaving 11 bases between them. CDR1 SGHAT and CDR2 FQNNGV come from the germline V gene. The DNA for the CDR3 is TGTGCCAGCAGCGGGCCTACCAGCTCCTACGAGCAGTACTTC. Protein sequence: CASSGPTSSYEQYF.

This clone has only a few counts. The gene calls are TRBV27 and TRBJ2-7, with TRBD2 matching 12 bases. Germline values: CDR1 MNHEY, CDR2 SMNVEV (reference sequence). V was clipped by 10 bases and J by 4 bases; unmatched bases: 14. This CDR3 is 16 amino acids long. CDR3: CATQYRLAGVVYEQYF. The CDR3 DNA is TGTGCCACCCAGTACAGACTAGCGGGGGTGGTGTACGAGCAGTACTTC.

V and J are TRBV7-7 and TRBJ2-4; perhaps TRBD2 as D (7 bases). This CDR3 is built from 15 residues. V gave up 5 bases and J gave up 9 bases, with 20 bases separating them. Germline V gene sequence: CDR1 SSHAT, CDR2 FNYEAQ (reference sequence). CDR3 region: CASSLLGGLCSIQYF. DNA of the CDR3: TGTGCCAGCAGCCTCCTCGGGGGGCTATGTAGCATTCAGTACTTC.

J is TRBJ2-7 and V is TRBV27, with D maybe TRBD2 (6 bases). V was pared by 8 bases and J by 0 bases, with 26 bases between. The germline V gene encodes CDR1 MNHEY and CDR2 SMNVEV (reference sequence). This CDR3 spans 18 amino acids. The chain's CDR3 is CASSPGGRLFSSSYEQYF. The CDR3 DNA follows: TGTGCCAGCTCCCCCGGGGGACGGCTTTTTTCGAGCTCCTACGAGCAGTACTTC.

The chain combines TRBV10-3 with TRBJ1-1, with 7 bases lining up with TRBD1. CDR3 length equals 14 residues. V was pared by 5 bases and J by 1 base, with 4 bases of the junction left unmatched. Germline loops: CDR1 ENHRY, CDR2 SYGVKD. The CDR3 region is CAISRTGENTEAFF. The CDR3 nucleotides are TGTGCCATCAGTCGGACAGGCGAGAACACTGAAGCTTTCTTT.

This chain joins TRBV11-2 and TRBJ1-1; no clear D. The CDR3 contains 13 residues. Germline CDR1 is SGHAT and CDR2 is FQNNGV. The V end was cut by 1 base, the J end by 6 bases, with 9 bases between. For the CDR3, the DNA is TGTGCCAGCAGCTTAGGGGTGGGCCCTGAAGCTTTCTTT. The encoded protein is CASSLGVGPEAFF. Complete variable domain (other parts from reference TRBV11-2 and TRBJ1-1): EAGVAQSPRYKIIEKRQSVAFWCNPISGHATLYWYQQILGQGPKLLIQFQNNGVVDDSQLPKDRFSAERLKGVDSTLKIQPAKLEDSAVYLCASSLGVGPEAFFGQGTRLTVV.

This clone showed up just a few times. The chain uses TRBV7-9 and TRBJ2-7; D might be TRBD2 (5 bases). Looked up from germline, CDR1 is SEHNR and CDR2 is FQNEAQ (reference sequence). CDR3 size: 17 residues. V lost 5 bases and J lost 3, with 23 bases in between. CDR3 residues: CASSERSGWAGVYEQYF. The CDR3 nucleotides are TGTGCCAGCAGCGAGCGGAGTGGGTGGGCCGGAGTCTACGAGCAGTACTTC.

The chain combines TRBV6-6 with TRBJ2-7; TRBD2 agrees at 7 bases. V lost 7 bases and J lost 0; bases outside the gene matches: 9. The CDR3 runs to 15 residues. Germline CDR1 reads MNHNY; CDR2 reads SVGAGI (reference sequence). CDR3 protein: CASTPLGTTSYEQYF. The DNA for the CDR3 is TGTGCCAGCACCCCACTCGGGACTACCTCCTACGAGCAGTACTTC.

J is TRBJ2-5 and V is TRBV18; 8 bases are a match to TRBD1. The J call may be incorrect, as the DNA end agrees better with TRBJ2-7. The CDR3 totals 14 residues. Per germline, CDR1 KGHSH and CDR2 LQKENI. The DNA of the CDR3 is TGTGCCAGCTCACCGGGCAGGGGGCCCTACGAGCAGTACTTC. Protein sequence: CASSPGRGPYEQYF.

The rearrangement uses TRBV7-9 and TRBJ2-3; D gene unclear. Germline V gene data show CDR1 as SEHNR and CDR2 as FQNEAQ (reference sequence). CDR3 size: 13 residues. Trimming took off 5 bases at V and 2 bases at J, with 8 bases between the two ends. The CDR3 bases are TGTGCCAGCAGCGACATTTCCACAGATACGCAGTATTTT. As protein: CASSDISTDTQYF.

The chain employs TRBV6-5 and TRBJ1-2; no clear D. The germline V and J ends were trimmed by 2 bases and 2 bases, with 9 bases remaining between them. In germline, CDR1 is MNHEY, CDR2 SVGAGI. The CDR3 is 14 residues long. CDR3 region: CASSYDPQNYGYTF. The CDR3 DNA is TGTGCCAGCAGTTACGACCCACAGAACTATGGCTACACCTTC.

J is TRBJ2-3 and V is TRBV28; 9 bases agree with TRBD1. After removal of 7 bases from V and 10 bases from J, the junction contained 12 bases not matched to a gene. Germline-derived CDR1 and CDR2 are MDHEN and SYDVKM. This CDR3 region has 14 residues. In DNA form, the CDR3 reads TGTGCCAGCATAAGAGGGACAGGGTTTACGGCGCAGTATTTT. It codes for CASIRGTGFTAQYF. The full variable domain, its missing parts supplied by reference TRBV28 and TRBJ2-3, is DVKVTQSSRYLVKRTGEKVFLECVQDMDHENMFWYRQDPGLGLRLIYFSYDVKMKEKGDIPEGYSVSREKKERFSLILESASTNQTSMYLCASIRGTGFTAQYFGPGTRLTVL.

In DNA, the CDR3 is TGTGCCAGCAGCGTATGGGCAGCCACTGAAGCTTTCTTT. The encoded protein is CASSVWAATEAFF. The chain is built from TRBV9 and TRBJ1-1; D is undetermined. This CDR3 has 13 residues. Trimming pared 1 base from V and 4 bases from J, leaving 8 bases between. Germline CDR1 SGDLS, CDR2 YYNGEE.